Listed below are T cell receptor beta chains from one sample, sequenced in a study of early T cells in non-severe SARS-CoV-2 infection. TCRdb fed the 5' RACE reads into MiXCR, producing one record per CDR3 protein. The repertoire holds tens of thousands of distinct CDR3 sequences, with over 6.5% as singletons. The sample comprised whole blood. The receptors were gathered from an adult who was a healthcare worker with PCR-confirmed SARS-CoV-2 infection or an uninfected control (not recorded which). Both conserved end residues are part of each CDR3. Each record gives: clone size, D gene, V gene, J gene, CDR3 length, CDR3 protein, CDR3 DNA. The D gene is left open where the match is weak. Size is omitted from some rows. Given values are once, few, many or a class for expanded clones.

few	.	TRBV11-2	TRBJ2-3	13	CASSLGSVDTQYF	TGTGCCAGCAGCTTAGGTAGCGTAGATACGCAGTATTTT
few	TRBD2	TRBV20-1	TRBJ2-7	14	CSARSSGKGEEQYF	TGCAGTGCTAGAAGTAGCGGGAAAGGAGAAGAGCAGTACTTC
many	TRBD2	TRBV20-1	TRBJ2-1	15	CSGVGVTSGSFQQFF	TGCAGTGGTGTTGGTGTTACTAGCGGGAGCTTCCAGCAGTTCTTC
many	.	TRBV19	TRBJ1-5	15	CASSIDIGGPQPQHF	TGTGCCAGTAGTATAGACATCGGTGGGCCGCAGCCCCAGCATTTT
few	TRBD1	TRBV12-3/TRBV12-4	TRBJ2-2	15	CAVSADRPNTGELFF	TGTGCCGTCTCGGCGGACAGGCCGAACACCGGGGAGCTGTTTTTT
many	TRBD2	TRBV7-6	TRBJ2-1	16	CASSLQAGSSYNEQFF	TGTGCCAGCAGCTTGCAAGCGGGGAGCTCCTACAATGAGCAGTTCTTC
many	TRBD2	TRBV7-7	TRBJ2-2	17	CASSATILAGASGELFF	TGTGCCAGCAGCGCTACCATACTAGCGGGAGCGAGCGGGGAGCTGTTTTTT
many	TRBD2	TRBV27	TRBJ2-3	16	CASSLGLADLTDTQYF	TGTGCCAGCAGTCTCGGACTAGCGGACCTCACAGATACGCAGTATTTT
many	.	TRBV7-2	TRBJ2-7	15	CASSLEVGGPYEQYF	TGTGCCAGCAGCTTAGAGGTCGGGGGGCCGTACGAGCAGTACTTC
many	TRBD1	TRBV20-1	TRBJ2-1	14	CSARVGTGYNEQFF	TGCAGTGCTAGAGTGGGGACAGGGTACAATGAGCAGTTCTTC
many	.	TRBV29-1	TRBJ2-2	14	CSVETRTNTGELFF	TGCAGCGTTGAAACTCGGACGAACACCGGGGAGCTGTTTTTT
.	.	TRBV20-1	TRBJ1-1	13	CSARSQGLGEAFF	TGCAGTGCTAGGTCGCAGGGGCTAGGTGAAGCTTTCTTT
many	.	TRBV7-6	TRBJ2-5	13	CASSLAREETQYF	TGTGCCAGCAGCTTAGCGAGGGAGGAGACCCAGTACTTC
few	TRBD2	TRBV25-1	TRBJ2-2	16	CASSPGGTSFPGELFF	TGTGCCAGCAGTCCTGGTGGGACTAGCTTCCCCGGGGAGCTGTTTTTT
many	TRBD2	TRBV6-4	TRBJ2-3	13	CASSALATDTQYF	TGTGCCAGCAGTGCACTAGCGACAGATACGCAGTATTTT
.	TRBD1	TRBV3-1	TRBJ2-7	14	CASSPGTGSYEQYF	TGTGCCAGCAGCCCAGGGACAGGGAGCTACGAGCAGTACTTC
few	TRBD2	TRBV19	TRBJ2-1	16	CASSVSGRATYNEQFF	TGTGCCAGTAGTGTTAGCGGGAGGGCCACCTACAATGAGCAGTTCTTC
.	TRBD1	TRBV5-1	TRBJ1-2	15	CASSLAGTGGYGYTF	TGCGCCAGCAGCTTGGCCGGGACAGGGGGCTATGGCTACACCTTC
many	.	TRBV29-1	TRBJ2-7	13	CSVANRRTYEQYF	TGCAGCGTTGCAAACAGGCGGACCTACGAGCAGTACTTC
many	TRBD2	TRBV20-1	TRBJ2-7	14	CSAIRLAYSYEQYF	TGCAGTGCAATAAGACTAGCGTACTCCTACGAGCAGTACTTC
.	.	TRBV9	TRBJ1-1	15	CASSVDPGRSTEAFF	TGTGCCAGCAGCGTAGATCCAGGGCGGAGCACTGAAGCTTTCTTT
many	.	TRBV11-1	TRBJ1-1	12	CASSPKGTEAFF	TGTGCCAGCAGCCCGAAGGGCACTGAAGCTTTCTTT
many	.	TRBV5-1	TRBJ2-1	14	CASSPSSVWDEQFF	TGCGCCAGCAGCCCCTCGAGCGTTTGGGATGAGCAGTTCTTC
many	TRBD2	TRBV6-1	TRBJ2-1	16	CASRGRLAGGYNEQFF	TGTGCCAGCAGAGGAAGACTAGCGGGAGGTTACAATGAGCAGTTCTTC
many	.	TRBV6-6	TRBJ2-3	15	CASSYPERGGDTQYF	TGTGCCAGCAGTTACCCGGAGAGGGGGGGAGATACGCAGTATTTT
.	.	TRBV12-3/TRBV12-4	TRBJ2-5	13	CASTRRVQETQYF	TGTGCCAGCACCCGTAGGGTTCAAGAGACCCAGTACTTC
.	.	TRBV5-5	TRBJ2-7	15	CASSLGLGTAYEQYF	TGTGCCAGCAGCTTGGGGCTGGGTACAGCCTACGAGCAGTACTTC
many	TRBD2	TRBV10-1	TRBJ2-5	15	CASSAGSAGEETQYF	TGCGCCAGCAGTGCGGGTTCGGCGGGAGAAGAGACCCAGTACTTC
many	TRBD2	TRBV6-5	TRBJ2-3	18	CASSRGTSGRKSTDTQYF	TGTGCCAGCAGCCGAGGGACTAGCGGGAGGAAGAGCACAGATACGCAGTATTTT
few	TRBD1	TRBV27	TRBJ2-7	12	CASRSTGNEQYF	TGTGCCAGCAGGTCGACAGGGAACGAGCAGTACTTC
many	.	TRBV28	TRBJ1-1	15	CASSLSWEGNTEAFF	TGTGCCAGCAGTTTGTCGTGGGAAGGTAACACTGAAGCTTTCTTT